These 9 T cell receptor beta chains share one sample of origin, sequenced in a study of blood T cells in healthy people across ages. Primed by a sample-barcoded 5' primer and a J-beta primer mix, a second PCR proceeded for 7 to 11 cycles. TCRdb redid the calling of the 5' RACE reads with MiXCR, one entry per CDR3 protein. The sample gives over 550,000 distinct CDR3 sequences, approximately 30% of which show up once; approximately 15% is in the top ten. Input material: blood. Receptor source: an elderly woman in good health.

This clonotype was observed at least ten times. This chain uses TRBV6-1 with TRBJ2-3; the D call may be TRBD1 or TRBD2 (6 bases each). The CDR3 is 13 amino acids. The V gene lost 7 bases and the J gene lost 8 bases, with 16 bases spanning the gap. CDR1 is MNHNS, CDR2 SASEGT, per germline. In nucleotides, the CDR3 is TGTGCCAGCACCCCCGGGGGCTCGGGTACGCAGTATTTT. Translated: CASTPGGSGTQYF.

This clonotype was counted a few times. The V call is TRBV20-1, the J call TRBJ1-1; D remains ambiguous. Germline V gene sequence: CDR1 DFQATT, CDR2 SNEGSKA (reference sequence). V lost 5 bases to trimming and J lost 1 base, with 5 bases between them. This CDR3 is 11 amino acids long. This CDR3 is CSAPRNTEAFF. The CDR3, as DNA: TGCAGTGCTCCCAGGAACACTGAAGCTTTCTTT.

Comments on this clonotype: One end of the junction is discordant with germline, which a read error may explain. The rearrangement uses TRBV6-2 or TRBV6-3 and TRBJ2-1, with unresolved D. Germline assignment: CDR1 MNHEY and CDR2 SVGEGT. This CDR3 spans 17 amino acids. CDR3 sequence (DNA): TGTGCCAACAGTTCGATTCCTAGGACGGGTGTAATGGATGAGCAGTTCTTC. Protein product: CANSSIPRTGVMDEQFF.

This rearrangement joins TRBV5-1 to TRBJ2-3; TRBD1 is a possible D gene (5 bases). This CDR3 contains 15 residues. Trimming shortened V by 2 bases and J by 5 bases, and 15 bases separated the two germline ends. Germline V gene sequence: CDR1 SGHRS, CDR2 YFSETQ. CDR3 nucleotide sequence: TGCGCCAGCAGCTTCGTCGGCAGGGAAGGAGATACGCAGTATTTT. Protein: CASSFVGREGDTQYF.

The sample holds many counts of this clonotype. The rearrangement links TRBV6-2 or TRBV6-3 to TRBJ1-2; 7 positions match TRBD1. CDR1 is MNHEY, CDR2 SVGEGT, per germline. This CDR3 has 14 residues. With 2 bases clipped from V and 8 bases from J, the junction kept 8 bases outside the gene matches. In DNA, the CDR3 is TGTGCCAGCAGTTACCCTGGACAGGCGGGAGGCTACACCTTC. Protein: CASSYPGQAGGYTF.

This clonotype showed up just once. A much larger clone differs by one base, so this may be a read error. The rearrangement links TRBV6-1 to TRBJ1-2; D call uncertain. The CDR3 runs 14 residues. The V and J ends lost 7 bases and 6 bases respectively, with 18 bases between them. Germline lookup yields CDR1 MNHNS and CDR2 SASEGT. Written as DNA, the CDR3 is TGTGCCAGCAAGATTGAACTAGGGTCTCATGGCTACACCTTC. The encoded protein is CASKIELGSHGYTF.

The chain links TRBV7-9 to TRBJ1-5; D gene ambiguous. The CDR3 is made up of 15 amino acids. Between the trimmed V and J ends, which lost 2 bases and 3 bases, there was a span of 11 bases. Germline assignment: CDR1 SEHNR and CDR2 FQNEAQ (reference sequence). The CDR3 DNA sequence: TGTGCCAGCAGCTTAAATGGCCCCACCAATCAGCCCCAGCATTTT. Amino acids: CASSLNGPTNQPQHF.

Notes on this clonotype: A read error may be the cause here, since a much bigger clone is one base away. CDR3 sequence reads: CASSPGGGWETQYF. As DNA, the CDR3 is TGTGCCAGCAGCCCTGGGGGGGGCTGGGAGACCCAGTACTTC. The genes are TRBV7-9 and TRBJ2-4; weak D call: TRBD2 (7 bases). The J call may be incorrect, as the DNA end agrees better with TRBJ2-5. Looked up from germline, CDR1 is SEHNR and CDR2 is FQNEAQ (reference sequence). The CDR3 loop spans 14 amino acids.

The chain links TRBV4-2 to TRBJ2-1; no firm D call. Trimming removed 0 bases from V and 7 bases from J, with 19 bases in between. CDR3 length: 17 residues. The germline V gene encodes CDR1 LGHNA and CDR2 YNFKEQ. In nucleotides, the CDR3 is TGTGCCAGCAGCCAAGATTCCGGCCCCACTACCAGGAATGAGCAGTTCTTC. Translating it yields CASSQDSGPTTRNEQFF.